This T cell receptor beta chain appears in the sequencing data of a study of T cell responses to AZD1222 COVID-19 vaccine. Notes on this clone: Antigen unknown.

Whole-study findings and limits: Spike-specific TCRs gained breadth and depth after people received two AZD1222 doses. Donors were mostly white British, more females; clonal diversity possibly underestimated.

Germline values: CDR1 SGDLS, CDR2 YYNGEE. This CDR3 is built from 16 residues. The trim removed 3 bases at V and 1 base at J, leaving 4 bases unmatched. Some clones are missing from TCRdb's copy, which holds only in-frame ones; the method was immunoSEQ multiplex PCR. The sample lists about 140,000 clones, about 92% seen once, with roughly an eighth in the top ten. This specimen was peripheral blood, taken after recovery from COVID-19. The chain links TRBV9 to TRBJ2-2, with 9 bases aligning to TRBD1. This clonotype was obtained from an adult who had recovered from COVID-19. The CDR3, as DNA: TGTGCCAGCAGCGGGCCGGGACAGGGGAACACCGGGGAGCTGTTTTTT. It translates to CASSGPGQGNTGELFF.